The 21 T cell receptor beta chains below were found in one sample sequenced in a study of T-cell reconstitution after alpha-beta-depleted transplantation in children. During its preparation, the TCRbeta library received unique molecular identifiers. TCRdb fed the PCR reads into MiXCR, producing one record per CDR3 protein. The sample yields around 580,000 distinct CDR3 sequences, 27% seen once. The source was PBMCs, collected before TCRalphabeta/CD19-depleted stem cell transplant. The receptors originated from a boy under two years old with Wiskott-Aldrich syndrome, due to receive a stem cell transplant.

There are a few counts of this clonotype. This chain joins TRBV25-1 and TRBJ2-3, with 9 bases matching TRBD2. The CDR3 covers 14 residues. The germline V gene encodes CDR1 MGHDK and CDR2 SYGVNS. With V trimmed by 5 bases and J by 2 bases, 2 bases remained unmatched. CDR3 amino acids: CASSIAGATDTQYF. The CDR3 DNA sequence: TGTGCCAGCAGTATAGCGGGAGCCACAGATACGCAGTATTTT.

The gene calls are TRBV7-6 and TRBJ2-5, with TRBD1 matching 8 bases. Germline loops: CDR1 SGHVS, CDR2 FNYEAQ. The CDR3 has 15 amino acids. Trimming at V came to 4 bases and at J to 1 base, leaving 5 bases not matched to a gene. The CDR3 region is CASSSLGQGQETQYF. CDR3 DNA: TGTGCCAGCAGCTCCCTAGGACAGGGCCAAGAGACCCAGTACTTC.

This clonotype was detected a few times. The rearrangement joins TRBV2 to TRBJ2-2; 8 bases fit TRBD1. With V trimmed by 5 bases and J by 1 base, 3 bases remained unmatched. The CDR3 spans 15 residues. The V gene's germline CDR1 is SNHLY and CDR2 FYNNEI. This chain's CDR3 is CASSRDRRNTGELFF. Written as DNA, the CDR3 is TGTGCCAGCAGTAGGGACAGGAGGAACACCGGGGAGCTGTTTTTT.

In nucleotides, the CDR3 is TGTGCCACCAGCGGTCGACGGAACACTGAAGCTTTCTTT. The encoded protein is CATSGRRNTEAFF. The J gene is TRBJ1-1, the V gene TRBV15; D is ambiguous. CDR3 length: 13 residues. Germline V gene lookup returns CDR1 LNHNV and CDR2 YYDKDF (reference sequence). Between the trimmed V and J ends, which lost 5 bases and 1 base, there was a span of 8 bases.

This clonotype has a handful of counts. V and J are TRBV20-1 and TRBJ2-7, with TRBD2 identical over 12 bases. The V gene end was trimmed by 3 bases and the J gene end by 6 bases; junction bases not matched to a gene: 3. CDR3 length: 13 residues. The V gene's germline CDR1 is DFQATT and CDR2 SNEGSKA (reference sequence). The CDR3, as DNA: TGCAGTGCTAGGACTAGCGGGAGAATCGAGCAGTACTTC. It yields the protein CSARTSGRIEQYF.

This sequence joins TRBV11-2 and TRBJ2-1, with D perhaps given as TRBD1 or TRBD2 (5 bases each). Trimming stripped 4 bases from V and 1 base from J, with 11 bases between. CDR1 and CDR2 (germline): SGHAT, FQNNGV. The CDR3 consists of 15 residues. CDR3 nucleotide sequence: TGTGCCAGCAGCTGGGACCGCCAGTCCTACAATGAGCAGTTCTTC. Its translation: CASSWDRQSYNEQFF.

This sequence joins TRBV12-3 or TRBV12-4 and TRBJ2-2; D remains ambiguous. This CDR3 has 15 residues. Trimming took off 3 bases at V and 0 bases at J, with 8 bases between the two ends. CDR3 bases: TGTGCCAGCAGTTTTTTTGGAGCGAACACCGGGGAGCTGTTTTTT. This gives the protein CASSFFGANTGELFF.

This chain links TRBV9 with TRBJ2-3, with 8 bases matching TRBD2. Germline lookup yields CDR1 SGDLS and CDR2 YYNGEE. V lost 0 bases to trimming and J lost 2 bases; unmatched junction nucleotides: 2. The CDR3 is made up of 15 amino acids. CDR3 nucleotides: TGTGCCAGCAGCGTAGTCGGGGGGGACACAGATACGCAGTATTTT. Its translation is CASSVVGGDTDTQYF.

This rearrangement joins TRBV12-3 or TRBV12-4 to TRBJ2-5; D gene ambiguous. V lost 1 base and J 2 bases, leaving 17 bases between the germline ends. The length of the CDR3 is 17 residues. CDR3 DNA: TGTGCCAGCAGTTTAGTTATTGATCGGACCCGGCAAGAGACCCAGTACTTC. Its translation is CASSLVIDRTRQETQYF.

V and J are TRBV12-3 or TRBV12-4 and TRBJ1-5; D perhaps matches TRBD1 (5 bases). V was clipped by 5 bases and J by 2 bases, with 13 bases between them. The CDR3 length is 15 residues. For the CDR3, the DNA is TGTGCCAGCAGTCCGACCCAGGGTGGCAATCAGCCCCAGCATTTT. As protein: CASSPTQGGNQPQHF.

This clonotype was recorded a few times. Mismatch with germline at one junction end may stem from a read error. The V and J genes are TRBV12-3 or TRBV12-4 and TRBJ2-7; 11 nucleotides agree with TRBD1. The CDR3 is made up of 12 amino acids. DNA of the CDR3: TGTGCCAGCAGTAAAGTCCCGGGACAGGGGGACTTC. Translating gives CASSKVPGQGDF.

The chain has TRBV5-1 and TRBJ1-2; 9 bases are a match to TRBD1. Germline V CDR1 and CDR2: SGHRS, YFSETQ. This CDR3 contains 15 residues. V lost 4 bases and J lost 3; bases outside the gene matches: 7. Here the CDR3 DNA reads TGCGCCAGCAGCACCGGACAGGGGTCCGACTATGGCTACACCTTC. Its translation: CASSTGQGSDYGYTF.

This clonotype has a handful of counts. The chain joins TRBV4-1 to TRBJ2-5; 14 bases match TRBD2. Looked up from germline, CDR1 is MGHRA and CDR2 is YSYEKL. The junction had 8 bases not matched to a gene; V was cut back by 0 bases and J by 5 bases. The CDR3 has 18 amino acids. The DNA for the CDR3 is TGCGCCAGCAGCCAAGATCGACTAGCGGGAGGGCCTAGGGAGACCCAGTACTTC. Protein: CASSQDRLAGGPRETQYF.

For this clonotype: One end of the junction is discordant with germline, which a read error may explain. The chain uses TRBV27 and TRBJ2-5, with TRBD1 matching over 9 bases. The CDR3 covers 15 residues. Germline V lookup: CDR1 MNHEY, CDR2 SMNVEV (reference sequence). The CDR3 DNA reads TGTGCCAGCACTTTAATGGGACAGGGAGGAGAGACCCAGTACTTC. It specifies CASTLMGQGGETQYF.

This chain connects TRBV5-1 to TRBJ2-1, with 9 bases aligning to TRBD2. Germline lookup yields CDR1 SGHRS and CDR2 YFSETQ. Trimming took 5 bases from V and 6 from J; bases not matched to a gene: 21. The CDR3 loop spans 19 amino acids. The CDR3 protein is CASSFVEGLAARSLNEQFF. As DNA, the CDR3 is TGCGCCAGCAGTTTCGTGGAGGGACTAGCAGCGAGGTCCCTCAATGAGCAGTTCTTC.

The CDR3 nucleotides are TGCAGTGCTAGAGGGGGTCCGTGGCGGGCTTTCTTT. Translating gives CSARGGPWRAFF. This chain links TRBV20-1 with TRBJ1-1; unclear D gene. The CDR3 totals 12 residues. The germline CDR1 and CDR2 sequences are DFQATT and SNEGSKA (reference sequence). Deletions cut 1 base from V and 11 bases from J, with 14 bases between.

This chain joins TRBV20-1 and TRBJ2-7; 9 nucleotides align to TRBD1. The CDR3 has 13 residues. V was clipped by 7 bases and J by 7 bases; unmatched bases: 11. CDR1 is DFQATT, CDR2 SNEGSKA, per germline (reference sequence). The CDR3 region has the DNA TGCAGTGTCGGACAGGGGAATTTGTGGGAGCAGTACTTC. This sequence encodes CSVGQGNLWEQYF.

This clonotype was counted between two and nine times. The chain uses TRBV10-2 and TRBJ2-2, with D perhaps matching TRBD1 or TRBD2 (5 bases each). This CDR3 comprises 13 residues. Germline V gives CDR1 WSHSY, CDR2 SAAADI. Trimming left V 4 bases short and J 9 bases short, with 12 bases between. DNA for the CDR3: TGCGCCAGCAGTGCCCAGGGAGCCCGGGAGCTGTTTTTT. This translates into CASSAQGARELFF.

This clonotype has just a few counts. The chain combines TRBV5-1 with TRBJ2-1; 7 bases match TRBD2. J lost 7 bases, V lost 2 bases, and 9 bases had no gene match. The CDR3 consists of 15 residues. The germline CDR1 and CDR2 sequences are SGHRS and YFSETQ. DNA for the CDR3: TGCGCCAGCAGCTTTCTGGCGGGAGATGTAAATGAGCAGTTCTTC. Translating gives CASSFLAGDVNEQFF.

This clonotype has more than one count but fewer than ten. The rearrangement uses TRBV12-3 or TRBV12-4 and TRBJ2-1; 8 bases are shared with TRBD2. This CDR3 has 15 amino acids. Unmatched junction bases numbered 12, after V lost 6 bases and J lost 8 bases. The CDR3 bases are TGTGCCAGCAGCTCGTTCGGGGGGGCTGGGGATGAGCAGTTCTTC. It encodes CASSSFGGAGDEQFF.

The chain combines TRBV27 with TRBJ2-5; a possible D gene is TRBD2 (5 bases). V was trimmed by 0 bases and J by 5 bases, leaving 13 bases between them. CDR3 length: 15 residues. Germline V gene sequence: CDR1 MNHEY, CDR2 SMNVEV (reference sequence). CDR3 in amino acids: CASSLSIRGGETQYF. The CDR3 DNA reads as TGTGCCAGCAGTTTATCAATTCGGGGTGGTGAGACCCAGTACTTC.